This T cell receptor (beta chain) came from a study of technical replicates of blood from several donors. The repertoire was sequenced with immunoSEQ multiplex PCR; TCRdb's copy has only in-frame clones and lacks some. Among some 70,000 clones, 92% were seen once, and the ten largest hold approximately 0.4%. Source material: T cells isolated from PBMCs. The receptor was isolated from a human donor in good health.

CDR3 sequence: CASSIGQGGYEQYF. The CDR3 DNA reads TGTGCCAGTAGTATAGGACAGGGGGGATACGAGCAGTACTTC. This chain connects TRBV19 to TRBJ2-7; 9 bases fit TRBD1. Germline CDR1 LNHDA, CDR2 SQIVND (reference sequence). The CDR3 contains 14 residues. With V trimmed by 1 base and J by 4 bases, 2 bases remained unmatched.